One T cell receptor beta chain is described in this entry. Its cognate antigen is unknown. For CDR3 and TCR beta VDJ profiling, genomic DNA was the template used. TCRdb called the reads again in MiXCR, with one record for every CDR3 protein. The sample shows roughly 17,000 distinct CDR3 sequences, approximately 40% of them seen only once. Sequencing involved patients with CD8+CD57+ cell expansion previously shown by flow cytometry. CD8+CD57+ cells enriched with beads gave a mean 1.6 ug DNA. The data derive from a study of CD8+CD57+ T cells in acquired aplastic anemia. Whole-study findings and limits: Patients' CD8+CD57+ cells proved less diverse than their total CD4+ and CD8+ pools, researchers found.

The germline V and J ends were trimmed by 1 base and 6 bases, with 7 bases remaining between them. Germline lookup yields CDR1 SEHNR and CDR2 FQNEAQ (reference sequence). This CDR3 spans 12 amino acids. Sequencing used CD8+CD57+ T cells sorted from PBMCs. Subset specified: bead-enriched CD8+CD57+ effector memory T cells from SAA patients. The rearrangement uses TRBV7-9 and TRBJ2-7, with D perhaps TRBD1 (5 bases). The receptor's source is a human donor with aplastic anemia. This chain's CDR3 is CASSLDRGEQYF. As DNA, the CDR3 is TGTGCCAGCAGCTTAGATAGGGGCGAGCAGTACTTC.